These 20 T cell receptor beta chains share one sample of origin, sequenced in a study of T cell changes during pregnancy in multiple sclerosis. This table comes from immunoSEQ multiplex PCR, and its TCRdb copy is limited to in-frame clones, with some not included. The profile covers approximately 46,000 clones, with more than 85% appearing a single time and roughly 9% taken by the ten largest. This material consisted of CD8+ T cells from peripheral blood mononuclear cells, taken after pregnancy. The receptor source for this set is a female donor with multiple sclerosis, enrolled in a pregnancy study.

This rearrangement joins TRBV6-5 to TRBJ1-1; perhaps TRBD1 as D (5 bases). The V gene lost 2 bases and the J gene lost 3 bases, with 10 bases spanning the gap. The germline CDR1 and CDR2 sequences are MNHEY and SVGAGI. The CDR3 consists of 14 residues. CDR3 residues: CASSYAGVDTEAFF. For the CDR3, the DNA is TGTGCCAGCAGTTACGCGGGGGTCGACACTGAAGCTTTCTTT.

This chain connects TRBV7-6 to TRBJ2-5, with 12 positions matching TRBD2. Germline loops: CDR1 SGHVS, CDR2 FNYEAQ. This CDR3 has 19 residues. V trimming: 2 bases; J trimming: 5 bases; junction bases outside the gene matches: 15. Here the CDR3 reads CASSLIFGSSGRAAETQYF. For the CDR3, the DNA is TGTGCCAGCAGCTTAATCTTCGGTTCTAGCGGGAGGGCCGCGGAGACCCAGTACTTC.

The J gene is TRBJ1-1, the V gene TRBV9; 7 bases agree with TRBD1. J lost 9 bases, V lost 5 bases, and 7 bases had no gene match. From germline, CDR1 is SGDLS and CDR2 YYNGEE. The CDR3 covers 12 residues. The CDR3 nucleotides are TGTGCCAGCAGGCCCTGGGACAGTAAAGCTTTCTTT. This gives the protein CASRPWDSKAFF.

The rearrangement links TRBV21-1 to TRBJ2-7; TRBD2 is the table's D call, not checked against the DNA. TRBV21-1 is shown as a pseudogene. The CDR3 has 14 residues. CDR3 coding DNA: TGTGCCAGCAGCAACGGGAGAAGGGCCTACGAGCAGTACTTC. Encoded protein: CASSNGRRAYEQYF.

The J gene is TRBJ1-1, the V gene TRBV29-1; 7 nucleotides align to TRBD1. The CDR3 is 13 amino acids. The V gene's germline CDR1 is SQVTM and CDR2 ANQGSEA. Unmatched junction bases numbered 9, after V lost 6 bases and J lost 5 bases. Here the CDR3 DNA reads TGCAGCGTGGCACAGGGGTCGTGGACTGAAGCTTTCTTT. Translation: CSVAQGSWTEAFF.

The V and J genes are TRBV5-4 and TRBJ2-7; TRBD2 is a possible D gene (5 bases). CDR1 is SGHNT, CDR2 YYREEE, per germline (reference sequence). V lost 4 bases and J 2 bases, leaving 13 bases between the germline ends. This CDR3 contains 14 residues. CDR3 nucleotides: TGTGCCAGCAGCGGATCCGGGGATGCCTACGAGCAGTACTTC. The encoded protein is CASSGSGDAYEQYF.

The CDR3 sequence is CASRLYGGYEQYF. CDR3 DNA: TGTGCCAGCAGACTCTACGGAGGCTACGAGCAGTACTTC. V is TRBV6-5 and J is TRBJ2-7, with D tentatively TRBD2 (5 bases). Between the trimmed V and J ends, which lost 6 bases and 3 bases, there was a span of 12 bases. From germline, CDR1 is MNHEY and CDR2 SVGAGI. This CDR3 has 13 residues.

The rearrangement uses TRBV4-3 and TRBJ2-7, with TRBD2 matching 9 bases. With V trimmed by 0 bases and J by 7 bases, 10 bases remained unmatched. This CDR3 region has 16 residues. Germline V CDR1 and CDR2: LGHNA, YSLEER. Here the CDR3 reads CASSQERGSGGFEQYF. CDR3 coding DNA: TGCGCCAGCAGCCAAGAGAGGGGTAGCGGGGGTTTTGAGCAGTACTTC.

The rearrangement links TRBV4-2 to TRBJ1-6; 7 bases align to TRBD1. The V segment lost 4 bases and the J segment 7 bases; nucleotides outside the gene matches: 10. Germline V gene sequence: CDR1 LGHNA, CDR2 YNFKEQ. The length of the CDR3 is 16 residues. This CDR3 reads CASSPEDGQVNSPLHF. Written as DNA, the CDR3 is TGTGCCAGCAGCCCAGAGGATGGACAGGTGAATTCACCCCTCCACTTT.

The chain combines TRBV7-9 with TRBJ1-1; D remains unclear. The CDR3 covers 12 residues. The V gene's germline CDR1 is SEHNR and CDR2 FQNEAQ (reference sequence). The V end was cut by 1 base, the J end by 8 bases, with 8 bases between. For the CDR3, the DNA is TGTGCCAGCAGCTTAGGCAACCTAGAAGCTTTCTTT. Amino acid sequence: CASSLGNLEAFF.

The chain recombines TRBV4-1 with TRBJ2-1; possible D gene TRBD2, 5 bases. With 0 bases removed from V and 3 bases from J, the gap between germline ends came to 15 bases. Germline V lookup: CDR1 MGHRA, CDR2 YSYEKL. CDR3 length: 17 residues. CDR3: CASSQDHGVEGYNEQFF. In DNA form, the CDR3 reads TGCGCCAGCAGCCAAGATCATGGGGTAGAGGGCTACAATGAGCAGTTCTTC.

The chain couples TRBV19 to TRBJ1-2; 7 nucleotides agree with TRBD1. With V trimmed by 10 bases and J by 7 bases, 6 bases remained unmatched. CDR3 size: 11 residues. The germline CDR1 and CDR2 sequences are LNHDA and SQIVND (reference sequence). The CDR3 spells CATGQVRGYTF. The CDR3 region has the DNA TGTGCCACTGGACAGGTTCGTGGCTACACCTTC.

CDR3 amino acids: CATGRGLAGGVQFF. The CDR3 DNA reads TGTGCCACCGGGAGGGGACTAGCGGGGGGGGTGCAGTTCTTC. The chain uses TRBV15 and TRBJ2-1, with 16 nucleotides matching TRBD2. The CDR3 runs to 14 residues. Germline assignment: CDR1 LNHNV and CDR2 YYDKDF (reference sequence). The junction had 7 bases not matched to a gene; V was cut back by 8 bases and J by 12 bases.

This clone occurred once. The J gene is TRBJ1-1, the V gene TRBV5-4; a weak D match, TRBD1 (6 bases). Trimming cost V 3 bases and J 8 bases, with 23 bases left between them. CDR1 and CDR2 (germline): SGHNT, YYREEE (reference sequence). This CDR3 has 16 residues. The CDR3 protein is CASSYRPGQMPLEAFF. The CDR3 DNA reads as TGTGCCAGCAGCTACAGACCCGGACAGATGCCTCTGGAAGCTTTCTTT.

This chain joins TRBV27 and TRBJ1-1; D gene unclear. Trimming cost V 5 bases and J 5 bases, with 6 bases left between them. The CDR3 length is 11 residues. Germline V gene sequence: CDR1 MNHEY, CDR2 SMNVEV (reference sequence). CDR3 DNA: TGTGCCAGCAGTACTTTTACTGAAGCTTTCTTT. It codes for CASSTFTEAFF.

The gene calls are TRBV7-2 and TRBJ2-1, with 7 bases that match TRBD2. The CDR3 length is 15 residues. Trimming at V came to 3 bases and at J to 7 bases, leaving 9 bases not matched to a gene. Germline CDR1 SGHTA, CDR2 FQGNSA. The CDR3 nucleotides read TGTGCCAGCAGCTTTATCAGCGGGACGGGGAATGAGCAGTTCTTC. As protein: CASSFISGTGNEQFF.

The chain links TRBV27 to TRBJ1-6, with TRBD1 as a possible D gene (6 bases). Trimming pared 2 bases from V and 3 bases from J, leaving 11 bases between. CDR1 is MNHEY and CDR2 is SMNVEV in the germline V gene (reference sequence). CDR3 length equals 16 residues. CDR3 sequence (DNA): TGTGCCAGCAGTTTAAAGCCAGGGGTCTATAATTCACCCCTCCACTTT. Amino acids: CASSLKPGVYNSPLHF.

The V call is TRBV9, the J call TRBJ2-7, with a weak D call TRBD1 (5 bases). CDR1 is SGDLS and CDR2 is YYNGEE in the germline V gene. V was shortened by 4 bases and J by 6 bases, with 11 bases between the two germline ends. The CDR3 has 12 residues. The chain's CDR3 is CASSTTGVEQYF. The DNA for the CDR3 is TGTGCCAGCAGCACTACAGGTGTCGAGCAGTACTTC.

The chain combines TRBV2 with TRBJ2-5, with 8 bases matching TRBD2. The DNA end favors TRBJ2-7, so the J call may be wrong. The CDR3 is made up of 14 amino acids. Germline CDR1 SNHLY, CDR2 FYNNEI. Here the CDR3 DNA reads TGTGCCAGCAGTGTCCGGCGGGGGGACTACGAGCAGTACTTC. It encodes CASSVRRGDYEQYF.

V and J are TRBV7-6 and TRBJ2-7; 11 bases fit TRBD1. V lost 5 bases to trimming and J lost 7 bases; unmatched junction nucleotides: 10. Germline assignment: CDR1 SGHVS and CDR2 FNYEAQ. The CDR3 extends over 15 amino acids. The CDR3 reads CASSKEGQGAWEQYF. CDR3 DNA: TGTGCCAGCAGCAAAGAAGGACAGGGGGCGTGGGAGCAGTACTTC.